Shown below are 17 T cell receptor beta chains from a single sample sequenced in a study of OX40 agonist ivuxolimab in advanced cancers. Sequenced by immunoSEQ multiplex PCR; TCRdb stores in-frame clones only, minus some. The table lists around 50,000 clones, approximately 90% of them singletons. The sample here was CD4+ or CD8+ T cells sorted from blood, taken in a trial of the OX40 agonist ivuxolimab. The receptors stem from an adult with an advanced solid tumor such as melanoma, head and neck, liver or kidney cancer.

This sequence joins TRBV19 and TRBJ1-2; perhaps TRBD1 as D (5 bases). Deletions cut 1 base from V and 0 bases from J, with 9 bases between. Germline V CDR1 and CDR2: LNHDA, SQIVND (reference sequence). The CDR3 contains 15 residues. The CDR3 nucleotides read TGTGCCAGTAGTATAGGGACAAGATCTAACTATGGCTACACCTTC. Translated: CASSIGTRSNYGYTF.

The V and J genes are TRBV27 and TRBJ1-2, with D possibly matching TRBD1 (5 bases). V shed 0 bases and J shed 6 bases, with 17 bases lying between them. CDR1 and CDR2 (germline): MNHEY, SMNVEV (reference sequence). The CDR3 runs to 16 residues. The CDR3 protein is CASSLSPGLTGDGYTF. The CDR3 DNA follows: TGTGCCAGCAGTTTATCTCCGGGACTGACCGGGGATGGCTACACCTTC.

As concerns this clone: Germline and junction disagree at one end, which may indicate a read error. The chain uses TRBV6-4 and TRBJ2-7; D possibly corresponds to TRBD1 (6 bases). The CDR3 runs to 15 residues. Germline V lookup: CDR1 MRHNA, CDR2 SNTAGT. The DNA of the CDR3 is TGTGCCAGCATTGACTCGACAGGACGCCCTTACGAGCAGTACTTC. Protein: CASIDSTGRPYEQYF.

The gene calls are TRBV6-5 and TRBJ2-1; D is uncertain. This CDR3 has 14 amino acids. V was pared by 2 bases and J by 7 bases, with 12 bases between. Germline V gene data show CDR1 as MNHEY and CDR2 as SVGAGI. CDR3 bases: TGTGCCAGCAGTTACGACGGGCTGGGGAATGAGCAGTTCTTC. This sequence encodes CASSYDGLGNEQFF.

The genes are TRBV11-2 and TRBJ2-7, with D hard to call. Germline V CDR1 and CDR2: SGHAT, FQNNGV. The CDR3 runs to 16 residues. V dropped 4 bases and J dropped 0 bases, with 16 bases sitting between them. CDR3 loop: CASSSLTLAVSYEQYF. Written as DNA, the CDR3 is TGTGCCAGCAGCTCACTCACCCTTGCCGTCTCCTACGAGCAGTACTTC.

The rearrangement uses TRBV6-1 and TRBJ1-1, with D uncertain. CDR3 length equals 19 residues. Germline CDR1 and CDR2: MNHNS and SASEGT. Between the trimmed V and J ends, which lost 2 bases and 2 bases, there was a span of 24 bases. CDR3 nucleotides: TGTGCCAGCAGTGAACGGGATGCAGCGAGGTCCGGGATAAACACTGAAGCTTTCTTT. Translating gives CASSERDAARSGINTEAFF.

The chain joins TRBV19 to TRBJ1-3, with D unresolved. The V and J ends lost 5 bases and 0 bases respectively, with 11 bases between them. The germline V gene encodes CDR1 LNHDA and CDR2 SQIVND (reference sequence). This CDR3 spans 15 amino acids. The CDR3 region has the DNA TGTGCCAGTAGTCCAACAGCGCTCTCTGGAAACACCATATATTTT. Translating it yields CASSPTALSGNTIYF.

V usage is TRBV5-4 and J usage is TRBJ2-5, with D unclear. V lost 2 bases and J lost 2, with 7 bases in between. Per germline, CDR1 SGHNT and CDR2 YYREEE (reference sequence). The CDR3 runs 13 residues. Here the CDR3 reads CASSFSYQETQYF. In DNA form, the CDR3 reads TGTGCCAGCAGCTTTTCCTATCAAGAGACCCAGTACTTC. Looking up the rest from reference TRBV5-4 and TRBJ2-5 gives the full variable domain: ETGVTQSPTHLIKTRGQQVTLRCSSQSGHNTVSWYQQALGQGPQFIFQYYREEENGRGNFPPRFSGLQFPNYSSELNVNALELDDSALYLCASSFSYQETQYFGPGTRLLVL.

The chain carries TRBV7-2 and TRBJ1-5; possible D gene TRBD1, 6 bases. The CDR3 is made up of 15 amino acids. Germline V gene sequence: CDR1 SGHTA, CDR2 FQGNSA. Trimming removed 2 bases at V and 0 bases at J, with 8 bases between. Written as DNA, the CDR3 is TGTGCCAGCAGCTTACACAGGGATAGCAATCAGCCCCAGCATTTT. The encoded protein is CASSLHRDSNQPQHF.

The chain is built from TRBV27 and TRBJ2-7; D unclear. V was pared by 5 bases and J by 2 bases, with 7 bases between. This CDR3 is built from 12 residues. Germline CDR1 and CDR2: MNHEY and SMNVEV (reference sequence). For the CDR3, the DNA is TGTGCCAGCAGTACAGTTCCCTACGAGCAGTACTTC. Amino acid sequence: CASSTVPYEQYF.

This chain links TRBV7-2 with TRBJ2-7, with D uncertain. The CDR3 totals 13 residues. The germline CDR1 and CDR2 sequences are SGHTA and FQGNSA. The V gene lost 1 base and the J gene lost 3 bases, with 7 bases spanning the gap. The DNA for the CDR3 is TGTGCCAGCAGCTTAGGGTGGGTCTACGAGCAGTACTTC. Translating it yields CASSLGWVYEQYF.

The chain uses TRBV27 and TRBJ1-2; D unresolved. The CDR3 runs 16 residues. Germline V gene sequence: CDR1 MNHEY, CDR2 SMNVEV (reference sequence). The V and J ends lost 3 bases and 4 bases respectively, with 18 bases between them. CDR3 DNA sequence: TGTGCCAGCAGTTTGGGCGGGAACCCCGGCCTCTATGGCTACACCTTC. Encoded protein: CASSLGGNPGLYGYTF.

This clone showed up just a few times. The chain recombines TRBV10-1 with TRBJ2-1; D might be TRBD2 (6 bases). CDR1 and CDR2 (germline): WNHNN, SYGVQD (reference sequence). The germline V and J ends were trimmed by 7 bases and 10 bases, with 11 bases remaining between them. The CDR3 is 11 amino acids. The CDR3 loop reads CASTSVPEQFF. The DNA of the CDR3 is TGCGCCAGCACTAGCGTCCCCGAGCAGTTCTTC.

The chain couples TRBV13 to TRBJ2-3; no definite D call. The germline V and J ends were trimmed by 2 bases and 1 base, with 7 bases remaining between them. Germline CDR1 PRHDT, CDR2 FYEKMQ (reference sequence). The CDR3 sequence is 14 residues long. DNA of the CDR3: TGTGCCAGCAGCTTATTTTTCGGCACAGATACGCAGTATTTT. Protein product: CASSLFFGTDTQYF. The entire variable domain, with the rest obtained from reference TRBV13 and TRBJ2-3, is as follows: AAGVIQSPRHLIKEKRETATLKCYPIPRHDTVYWYQQGPGQDPQFLISFYEKMQSDKGSIPDRFSAQQFSDYHSELNMSSLELGDSALYFCASSLFFGTDTQYFGPGTRLTVL.

This clone has a single count. The chain carries TRBV5-1 and TRBJ2-5; a weak D match, TRBD2 (5 bases). Germline V gene lookup returns CDR1 SGHRS and CDR2 YFSETQ. Trimming took 4 bases from V and 7 from J, leaving 14 bases between them. This CDR3 is built from 13 residues. In nucleotides, the CDR3 is TGCGCCAGCAGCCCGGAAGGACTCCCGACCCAGTACTTC. Amino acids: CASSPEGLPTQYF.

This clone was observed once. The chain joins TRBV4-2 to TRBJ2-3; tentative D call: TRBD2 (5 bases). This CDR3 is built from 13 residues. Germline assignment: CDR1 LGHNA and CDR2 YNFKEQ. V was shortened by 0 bases and J by 5 bases, with 6 bases between the two germline ends. CDR3 protein: CASSQDGRDTQYF. The CDR3 coding sequence is TGTGCCAGCAGCCAAGATGGGAGAGATACGCAGTATTTT.

V usage is TRBV27 and J usage is TRBJ2-3; 7 bases line up with TRBD1. This CDR3 is built from 13 residues. Germline lookup yields CDR1 MNHEY and CDR2 SMNVEV (reference sequence). After removal of 5 bases from V and 4 bases from J, the junction contained 3 bases not matched to a gene. CDR3 in amino acids: CASSPTGPDTQYF. Written as DNA, the CDR3 is TGTGCCAGCAGTCCGACAGGGCCAGATACGCAGTATTTT.